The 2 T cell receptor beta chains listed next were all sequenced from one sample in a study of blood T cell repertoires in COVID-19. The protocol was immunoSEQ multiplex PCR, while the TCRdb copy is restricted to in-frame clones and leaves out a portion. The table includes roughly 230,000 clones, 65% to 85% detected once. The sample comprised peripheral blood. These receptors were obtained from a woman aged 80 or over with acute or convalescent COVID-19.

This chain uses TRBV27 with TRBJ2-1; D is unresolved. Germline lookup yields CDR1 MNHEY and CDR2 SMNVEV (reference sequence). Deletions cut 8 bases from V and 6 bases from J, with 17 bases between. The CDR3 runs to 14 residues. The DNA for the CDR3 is TGTGCCAGCGGCGAGGAAAGGAAAGGCAATGAGCAGTTCTTC. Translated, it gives CASGEERKGNEQFF.

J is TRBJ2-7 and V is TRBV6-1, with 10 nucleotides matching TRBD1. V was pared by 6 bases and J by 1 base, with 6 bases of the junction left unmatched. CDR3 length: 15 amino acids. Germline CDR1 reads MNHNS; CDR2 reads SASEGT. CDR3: CASREPGQGSYEQYF. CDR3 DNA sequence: TGTGCCAGCAGGGAGCCGGGACAGGGGTCCTACGAGCAGTACTTC.